The 14 T cell receptor beta chains below come from one sample, sequenced in a study of regulatory T cells in long-lasting Graves disease. There was RNA extracted from PBMCs, and the TCR library was made from it. TCRdb re-called the reads with MiXCR, one entry per CDR3 protein. The sample records roughly 760 distinct CDR3 sequences, about nine tenths being singletons. The sample in question was peripheral blood mononuclear cells (PBMCs), obtained with antithyroid drug treatment, in newly diagnosed or persistent Graves disease (not recorded which). Every receptor here comes from a woman aged 18-30 years with Graves disease.

This sequence joins TRBV3-1 and TRBJ2-2; the D gene is possibly TRBD1 (5 bases). The CDR3 runs 15 residues. Per germline, CDR1 LGHDT and CDR2 YNNKEL (reference sequence). V was trimmed by 2 bases and J by 8 bases, leaving 15 bases between them. The CDR3 sequence: CASSQRTPSPGELFF. Written as DNA, the CDR3 is TGTGCCAGCAGCCAACGGACACCTTCGCCTGGGGAGCTGTTTTTT.

This clonotype was seen a few times. The chain employs TRBV6-1 and TRBJ1-1; TRBD1 matches at 9 bases. Germline V gives CDR1 MNHNS, CDR2 SASEGT. Germline trimming cut 2 bases from V and 6 bases from J; bases unmatched to any gene: 4. The length of the CDR3 is 14 residues. CDR3 bases: TGTGCCAGCAGTGAATTGGGACAGGGAGCTGAAGCTTTCTTT. It translates to CASSELGQGAEAFF.

The chain recombines TRBV19 with TRBJ2-3, with D unresolved. The CDR3 totals 13 residues. Per germline, CDR1 LNHDA and CDR2 SQIVND (reference sequence). The ends were cut back, 3 bases at V and 6 bases at J, with 10 bases in the middle. The CDR3 is CASSIGSGDTQYF. The CDR3 DNA sequence: TGTGCCAGTAGTATTGGATCTGGGGATACGCAGTATTTT.

The V and J genes are TRBV7-6 and TRBJ1-2; D may be TRBD1 (5 bases). This CDR3 is built from 15 residues. CDR1 is SGHVS and CDR2 is FNYEAQ in the germline V gene. The ends were cut back, 1 base at V and 4 bases at J, with 13 bases in the middle. CDR3 nucleotides: TGTGCCAGCAGCTTAGAGTTCGGGGGAGGCTATGGCTACACCTTC. Its translation: CASSLEFGGGYGYTF.

The chain links TRBV11-2 to TRBJ2-1; the D is unclear. V lost 4 bases and J 3 bases, leaving 13 bases between the germline ends. The CDR3 covers 15 residues. Germline V gives CDR1 SGHAT, CDR2 FQNNGV. In DNA form, the CDR3 reads TGTGCCAGCAGCTGGCCGACTGAGATCTACAATGAGCAGTTCTTC. Translated, it gives CASSWPTEIYNEQFF.

This clonotype showed up just a few times. The CDR3 loop is CASSLTSNSYEQYF. CDR3 DNA sequence: TGTGCCAGCAGTTTAACCTCGAACTCCTACGAGCAGTACTTC. This rearrangement joins TRBV27 to TRBJ2-7; no firm D call. Germline V gene data show CDR1 as MNHEY and CDR2 as SMNVEV (reference sequence). This CDR3 has 14 amino acids. Trimming stripped 2 bases from V and 0 bases from J, with 8 bases between.

The V call is TRBV19, the J call TRBJ2-2, with TRBD2 matching over 10 bases. The CDR3 sequence is 15 residues long. Losses at the gene ends were 7 bases for V and 5 bases for J; bases not matched to a gene: 7. Germline V gene lookup returns CDR1 LNHDA and CDR2 SQIVND (reference sequence). The chain's CDR3 is CASTPLAGETGELFF. As DNA, the CDR3 is TGTGCCAGTACCCCCCTAGCGGGAGAAACCGGGGAGCTGTTTTTT.

This chain joins TRBV30 and TRBJ2-1; D is unresolved. The CDR3 extends over 10 amino acids. Germline V CDR1 and CDR2: GTSNPN, SVGIG (reference sequence). The V gene lost 5 bases and the J gene lost 5 bases, with 4 bases spanning the gap. The CDR3 nucleotides read TGTGCCTGGGGGAACAATGAGCAGTTCTTC. Protein product: CAWGNNEQFF.

This chain joins TRBV6-5 and TRBJ2-1; 12 bases are a match to TRBD2. V shed 6 bases and J 7 bases; nucleotides not matched to a gene: 10. Germline V lookup: CDR1 MNHEY, CDR2 SVGAGI. The CDR3 extends over 16 amino acids. The CDR3 protein is CASSYLFGTSGNEQFF. The CDR3 region has the DNA TGTGCCAGCAGCTACCTGTTTGGGACTAGCGGGAATGAGCAGTTCTTC.

V gene TRBV10-3 combines with J gene TRBJ2-1; D possibly corresponds to TRBD2 (6 bases). CDR3 size: 12 residues. Trimming took 8 bases from V and 9 from J, leaving 14 bases between them. Germline CDR1 ENHRY, CDR2 SYGVKD. The CDR3 spells CAIGGTPSEQFF. In DNA form, the CDR3 reads TGTGCCATCGGGGGGACTCCGAGTGAGCAGTTCTTC.

The J gene is TRBJ2-7, the V gene TRBV27, with a weak D call TRBD1 (6 bases). The CDR3 has 12 residues. The V gene lost 3 bases and the J gene lost 6 bases, with 9 bases spanning the gap. Germline V gene sequence: CDR1 MNHEY, CDR2 SMNVEV (reference sequence). CDR3 DNA: TGTGCCAGCAGTTTTGGGGGCCGCGAGCAGTACTTC. It codes for CASSFGGREQYF.

This CDR3 is CASRSGLAGDTQYF. In nucleotides, the CDR3 is TGTGCCAGCAGGAGCGGACTAGCGGGAGATACGCAGTATTTT. The rearrangement joins TRBV6-5 to TRBJ2-3, with 11 bases fitting TRBD2. The CDR3 runs 14 residues. Germline lookup yields CDR1 MNHEY and CDR2 SVGAGI. V dropped 6 bases and J dropped 5; count of bases not matched to a gene: 4.

The chain couples TRBV6-1 to TRBJ1-1; D uncertain. This CDR3 is 13 amino acids long. Trimming took off 2 bases at V and 11 bases at J, with 15 bases between the two ends. Looked up from germline, CDR1 is MNHNS and CDR2 is SASEGT. The CDR3 protein is CASSEIPAGRAFF. In DNA form, the CDR3 reads TGTGCCAGCAGTGAAATCCCCGCCGGGCGTGCTTTCTTT.

The J gene is TRBJ1-1, the V gene TRBV11-2, with D unclear. From germline, CDR1 is SGHAT and CDR2 FQNNGV. Deletions cut 3 bases from V and 5 bases from J, with 7 bases between. This CDR3 has 12 amino acids. CDR3 in amino acids: CASSFPKTEAFF. The CDR3 DNA is TGTGCCAGCAGCTTTCCGAAAACTGAAGCTTTCTTT.